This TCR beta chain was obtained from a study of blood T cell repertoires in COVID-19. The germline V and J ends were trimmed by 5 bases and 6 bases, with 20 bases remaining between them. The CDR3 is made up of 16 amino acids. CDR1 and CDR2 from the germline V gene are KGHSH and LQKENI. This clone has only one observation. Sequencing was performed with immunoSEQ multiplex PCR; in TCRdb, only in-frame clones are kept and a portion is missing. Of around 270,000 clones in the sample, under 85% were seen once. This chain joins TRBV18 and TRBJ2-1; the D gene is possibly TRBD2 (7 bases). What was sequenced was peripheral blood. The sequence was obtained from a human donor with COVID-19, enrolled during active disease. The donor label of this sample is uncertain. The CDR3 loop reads CASSSRLGGGSNEQFF. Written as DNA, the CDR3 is TGTGCCAGCTCATCGAGGCTGGGAGGGGGGAGCAATGAGCAGTTCTTC.